Presented here are 2 T cell receptor beta chains from one specimen sequenced in a study of T cell repertoires in cytomegalovirus infection. Their antigens remain unidentified. TCRdb passed the reads through MiXCR, listing each CDR3 protein once. Among 680,000 or so distinct CDR3 sequences listed, around 30% were seen once. This specimen consisted of cultured PBMCs, obtained from culture after CMV antigen stimulation. The receptor set was obtained from a human donor in good health (CMV status not recorded). Some clones in this sample may be carry-over from other donors' samples.

V usage is TRBV6-1 and J usage is TRBJ2-7; no clear D gene. CDR3 length equals 11 residues. Trimming shortened V by 7 bases and J by 5 bases, and 9 bases separated the two germline ends. Germline-derived CDR1 and CDR2 are MNHNS and SASEGT. In DNA form, the CDR3 reads TGTGCCAGCATCCCATGGCACGAGCAGTACTTC. This codes for CASIPWHEQYF.

The CDR3 coding sequence is TGTGCCAGCAGTTACGTGGGGACAGGGGACCTACTAGAAGCTTTCTTT. This translates into CASSYVGTGDLLEAFF. The chain carries TRBV6-6 and TRBJ1-1; 10 nucleotides align to TRBD1. CDR3 size: 16 residues. CDR1 is MNHNY and CDR2 is SVGAGI in the germline V gene (reference sequence). V lost 2 bases, J lost 8 bases, and 11 bases stayed unmatched.